A single T cell receptor (beta chain) is shown here with its context. Treatment in this sample: about 20 received Ad26.COV2.S at low or high dose, single or two shots; roughly five received placebo; per-sample allocation not given. All samples were drawn on day 63, counting from the first vaccine or placebo injection. This CDR3 is built from 20 residues. CDR1 is SGHVS, CDR2 FQNEAQ, per germline. With V trimmed by 4 bases and J by 2 bases, 13 bases remained unmatched. The protocol was immunoSEQ multiplex PCR, while the TCRdb copy is restricted to in-frame clones and leaves out a portion. Among roughly 510,000 clones, approximately 90% were seen once, and the ten largest hold 9.5% to 15%. This record belongs to a study of Ad26.COV2.S vaccination and SARS-CoV-2 variants. For the study at large: COV1001, an Ad26.COV2.S trial, supplied this vaccine-arm donor. The authors gave Ad26.COV2.S intramuscularly, either once or twice 56 days apart.

The source is a person between 18 and 65 years old who received the Ad26.COV2.S COVID-19 vaccine or a placebo. The sample in question was peripheral blood, obtained in a trial of Ad26.COV2.S vaccine versus placebo. The V gene is TRBV7-8, the J gene TRBJ2-1; the match to TRBD2 covers 14 bases. CDR3 loop: CASSWKTGTSGSAAYNEQFF. CDR3 nucleotide sequence: TGTGCCAGCAGCTGGAAGACCGGGACTAGCGGGAGTGCGGCCTACAATGAGCAGTTCTTC.